A selection of T cell receptor beta chains follows, all from one sample in a study of T cells in Graves' hyperthyroidism and ophthalmopathy. TCRdb called the multiplex PCR reads again in MiXCR, with one record for every CDR3 protein. The sample includes about 280,000 distinct CDR3 sequences, about 25% of them seen just once. Sample: blood. All receptors derive from a man aged 40-55 years with Graves' hyperthyroidism that later progressed to Graves' ophthalmopathy. The CDR3 runs from the conserved cysteine through the conserved F or W. D genes are given only for firm matches. Size values are once, few and many counts, or a class for expanded clones, and some rows have none.

J gene | D gene | V gene | clone size | CDR3 protein | CDR3 DNA
TRBJ1-1 | . | TRBV29-1 | many | CSVDLGLNTEAFF | TGCAGCGTTGATCTGGGACTGAACACTGAAGCTTTCTTT
TRBJ1-1 | . | TRBV7-2 | . | CASSPYMNTEAFF | TGTGCCAGCAGCCCGTATATGAACACTGAAGCTTTCTTT
TRBJ2-7 | . | TRBV12-3/TRBV12-4 | once | CASTRGGYGEQYF | TGTGCCAGCACCCGGGGAGGTTACGGCGAGCAGTACTTC
TRBJ2-3 | . | TRBV9 | once | CASSGDGTTDTQYF | TGTGCCAGCTCTGGGGACGGGACTACAGATACGCAGTATTTT
TRBJ2-5 | TRBD2 | TRBV11-2 | once | CASSLLPSGSYQETQYF | TGTGCCAGCAGCTTACTTCCTAGCGGGAGCTACCAAGAGACCCAGTACTTC
TRBJ2-7 | TRBD2 | TRBV6-1 | few | CASGAGGSSSYEQYF | TGTGCCAGCGGGGCGGGGGGGTCTTCATCCTACGAGCAGTACTTC
TRBJ1-2 | . | TRBV29-1 | many | CSVPGPNYGYTF | TGCAGCGTCCCGGGCCCTAACTATGGCTACACCTTC
TRBJ2-7 | TRBD1 | TRBV28 | . | CVSVPGGTTTYEQYF | TGTGTCAGCGTTCCAGGGGGCACGACAACCTACGAGCAGTACTTC
TRBJ1-2 | . | TRBV28 | . | CASSLIRPWGYTF | TGTGCCAGCAGTTTAATTAGGCCCTGGGGCTACACCTTC
TRBJ2-7 | TRBD2 | TRBV9 | many | CASSVEGLAGDYEQYF | TGTGCCAGCAGCGTGGAAGGACTAGCGGGAGACTACGAGCAGTACTTC
TRBJ2-5 | . | TRBV28 | . | CATRSSGETQYF | TGTGCCACTAGGTCCTCTGGGGAGACCCAGTACTTC
TRBJ2-5 | . | TRBV11-2 | many | CASSLESGVAVTETQYF | TGTGCCAGCAGCTTAGAGTCGGGCGTAGCCGTGACGGAGACCCAGTACTTC
TRBJ1-1 | . | TRBV15 | . | CATIRDGPEAFF | TGTGCCACCATTAGGGACGGACCCGAAGCTTTCTTT
TRBJ1-5 | . | TRBV12-3/TRBV12-4 | once | CASRLDGDQPQHF | TGTGCCAGCAGATTGGACGGTGATCAGCCCCAGCATTTT
TRBJ2-7 | . | TRBV27 | few | CASSPLLGVSGPTYEQYF | TGTGCCAGCAGTCCATTATTGGGGGTAAGCGGGCCTACCTACGAGCAGTACTTC
TRBJ2-7 | TRBD2 | TRBV11-3 | many | CASSQGLAGGNEQYF | TGTGCCAGCAGCCAGGGACTAGCGGGAGGAAACGAGCAGTACTTC
TRBJ1-1 | TRBD1 | TRBV5-1 | many | CASSTDRGRDLAEAFF | TGCGCCAGCAGCACGGACAGGGGGCGCGATTTGGCTGAAGCTTTCTTT
TRBJ1-3 | . | TRBV6-5 | many | CASSYSIGSGNTIYF | TGTGCCAGCAGTTACTCAATAGGGTCCGGAAACACCATATATTTT
TRBJ2-4 | TRBD2 | TRBV7-6 | many | CASSSSGRAGVIQYF | TGTGCCAGCAGCTCTAGCGGGAGGGCCGGTGTCATTCAGTACTTC
TRBJ2-7 | TRBD1 | TRBV6-5 | . | CASSSRRTGVYEQYF | TGTGCCAGCAGTTCGAGGCGGACAGGGGTCTACGAGCAGTACTTC
TRBJ1-2 | . | TRBV6-5 | many | CASSSDGEHYGYTF | TGTGCCAGCAGTTCCGACGGGGAGCACTATGGCTACACCTTC
TRBJ2-6 | . | TRBV13 | once | CASSLGSGASGANVLTF | TGTGCCAGCAGCTTAGGCTCAGGGGCCTCTGGGGCCAACGTCCTGACTTTC
TRBJ1-5 | . | TRBV6-1 | once | CASSGRTLNQPQHF | TGTGCCAGCAGTGGACGGACCTTAAATCAGCCCCAGCATTTT
TRBJ2-7 | . | TRBV5-1 | . | CASSLGAGRASYKQYF | TGCGCCAGCAGCTTGGGCGCCGGTCGGGCTTCCTACAAGCAGTACTTC
TRBJ1-1 | TRBD1 | TRBV4-1 | . | CASTKEGGQMNTEAFF | TGCGCCAGCACGAAAGAAGGGGGACAGATGAACACTGAAGCTTTCTTT
TRBJ2-7 | TRBD1 | TRBV24-1 | . | CATVWDRFSEQYF | TGTGCCACCGTATGGGACAGGTTTTCCGAGCAGTACTTC
TRBJ1-2 | . | TRBV6-1 | . | CASSEAGWNYGYTF | TGTGCCAGCAGTGAGGCAGGCTGGAACTATGGCTACACCTTC
TRBJ2-7 | TRBD2 | TRBV3-1 | many | CASSQIVMTSAIPLEQYF | TGTGCCAGCAGCCAAATAGTTATGACTAGCGCTATCCCTCTCGAGCAGTACTTC
TRBJ1-1 | . | TRBV5-6 | many | CASSLEGRNTEAFF | TGTGCCAGCAGCTTGGAAGGGAGGAACACTGAAGCTTTCTTT
TRBJ2-4 | . | TRBV29-1 | few | CSVEAGDVNIQYF | TGCAGCGTTGAAGCGGGAGACGTAAACATTCAGTACTTC
TRBJ1-2 | . | TRBV27 | many | CASSPTPVPHGYTF | TGTGCCAGCAGCCCCACCCCAGTCCCTCATGGCTACACCTTC
TRBJ2-5 | TRBD1 | TRBV12-3/TRBV12-4 | . | CASRTKTGGRETQYF | TGTGCCAGCAGGACCAAGACAGGGGGCAGAGAGACCCAGTACTTC
TRBJ2-7 | TRBD2 | TRBV3-1 | many | CASSQGERELLEQYF | TGTGCCAGCAGCCAAGGCGAGCGGGAGCTTCTCGAGCAGTACTTC
TRBJ1-1 | . | TRBV6-1 | . | CASTRPGTLEAFF | TGTGCCAGCACCCGCCCAGGGACCCTGGAAGCTTTCTTT
TRBJ1-2 | . | TRBV9 | . | CASSGRTPNYGYTF | TGTGCCAGCAGCGGTAGGACGCCTAACTATGGCTACACCTTC
TRBJ2-2 | . | TRBV5-5 | many | CASSLLADRGTGELFF | TGTGCCAGCAGCTTATTAGCGGACCGGGGGACCGGGGAGCTGTTTTTT
TRBJ2-7 | . | TRBV3-1 | many | CASSQDWSRSYEQYF | TGTGCCAGCAGCCAAGATTGGTCCCGATCCTACGAGCAGTACTTC
TRBJ2-7 | TRBD2 | TRBV20-1 | many | CSARVGGGTSGRVREQYF | TGCAGTGCTAGAGTCGGTGGAGGGACTAGCGGGAGGGTGCGGGAGCAGTACTTC
TRBJ2-5 | TRBD2 | TRBV5-1 | many | CASSSPGTSGETQYF | TGCGCCAGCAGCTCCCCCGGGACTAGCGGAGAGACCCAGTACTTC
TRBJ2-5 | TRBD2 | TRBV13 | many | CASSLVTSGQETQYF | TGTGCCAGCAGCTTAGTGACTAGCGGCCAAGAGACCCAGTACTTC
TRBJ1-2 | TRBD1 | TRBV9 | many | CASSVEDRGYGYTF | TGTGCCAGCAGCGTTGAGGACAGGGGATATGGCTACACCTTC
TRBJ2-5 | . | TRBV5-5 | many | CASSDLAAQETQYF | TGTGCCAGCAGCGACCTGGCAGCGCAAGAGACCCAGTACTTC
TRBJ2-5 | . | TRBV6-1 | . | CASSEERGAWETQYF | TGTGCCAGCAGTGAAGAAAGGGGGGCCTGGGAGACCCAGTACTTC
TRBJ1-5 | . | TRBV12-3/TRBV12-4 | . | CASSLSRGSGNQPQHF | TGTGCCAGCAGTTTATCTAGGGGGAGCGGCAATCAGCCCCAGCATTTT
TRBJ1-1 | . | TRBV19 | . | CASRFRVNTEAFF | TGTGCCAGTCGATTTAGGGTGAACACTGAAGCTTTCTTT
TRBJ2-2 | . | TRBV12-3/TRBV12-4 | once | CASSFSDFNTGELFF | TGTGCCAGCAGTTTTAGCGACTTTAACACCGGGGAGCTGTTTTTT
TRBJ2-7 | TRBD2 | TRBV12-3/TRBV12-4 | many | CASSFPGLAGAKGEQYF | TGTGCCAGCAGTTTCCCCGGACTAGCGGGAGCTAAAGGCGAGCAGTACTTC
TRBJ1-1 | . | TRBV18 | many | CASSQNGEQGRMATEAFF | TGTGCCAGCTCCCAGAACGGAGAACAGGGAAGGATGGCCACTGAAGCTTTCTTT
TRBJ2-5 | . | TRBV2 | many | CASSEALKPPDF | TGTGCCAGCAGTGAAGCGCTTAAGCCCCCGGACTTC
TRBJ1-2 | . | TRBV29-1 | many | CSVWGVYGYTF | TGCAGCGTATGGGGGGTATATGGCTACACCTTC
TRBJ1-1 | . | TRBV29-1 | many | CSSCEGDTEAFF | TGCAGCTCTTGCGAGGGGGACACTGAAGCTTTCTTT
TRBJ2-7 | TRBD2 | TRBV7-8 | . | CASTNLAGSYEQYF | TGTGCCAGCACCAACCTAGCGGGAAGCTACGAGCAGTACTTC
TRBJ2-6 | . | TRBV12-3/TRBV12-4 | many | CASSPTGTGANVLTF | TGTGCCAGCAGCCCTACAGGGACTGGGGCCAACGTCCTGACTTTC
TRBJ1-2 | TRBD1 | TRBV6-5 | many | CASRSRGLGYGYTF | TGTGCCAGCAGAAGCAGGGGGCTCGGCTATGGCTACACCTTC
TRBJ2-2 | TRBD2 | TRBV4-1 | many | CASSQGLARGGELFF | TGCGCCAGCAGCCAAGGACTAGCTCGGGGCGGGGAGCTGTTTTTT